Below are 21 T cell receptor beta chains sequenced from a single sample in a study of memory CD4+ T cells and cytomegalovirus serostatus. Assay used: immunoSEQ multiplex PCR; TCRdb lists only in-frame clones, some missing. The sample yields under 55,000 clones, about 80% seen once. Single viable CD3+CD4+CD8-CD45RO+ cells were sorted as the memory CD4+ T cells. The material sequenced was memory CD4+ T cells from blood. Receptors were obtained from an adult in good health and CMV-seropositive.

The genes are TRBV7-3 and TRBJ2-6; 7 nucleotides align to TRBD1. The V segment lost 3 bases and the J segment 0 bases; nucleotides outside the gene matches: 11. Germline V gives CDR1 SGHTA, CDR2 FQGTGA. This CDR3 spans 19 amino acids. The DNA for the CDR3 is TGTGCCAGCAGCTTGATAAAACAGGGGCCCACCTCTGGGGCCAACGTCCTGACTTTC. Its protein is CASSLIKQGPTSGANVLTF.

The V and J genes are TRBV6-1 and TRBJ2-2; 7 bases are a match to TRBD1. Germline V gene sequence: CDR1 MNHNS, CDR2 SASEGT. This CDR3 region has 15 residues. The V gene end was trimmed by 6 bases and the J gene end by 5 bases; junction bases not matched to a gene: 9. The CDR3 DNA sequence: TGTGCCAGCAGAAGTGACAGGGCAGGGACCGGGGAGCTGTTTTTT. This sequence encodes CASRSDRAGTGELFF.

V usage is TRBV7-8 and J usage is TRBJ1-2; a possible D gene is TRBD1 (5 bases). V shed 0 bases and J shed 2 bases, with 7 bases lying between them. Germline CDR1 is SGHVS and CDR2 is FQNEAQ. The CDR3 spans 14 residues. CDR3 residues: CASSLAGQNYGYTF. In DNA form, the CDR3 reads TGTGCCAGCAGCTTAGCCGGACAAAACTATGGCTACACCTTC.

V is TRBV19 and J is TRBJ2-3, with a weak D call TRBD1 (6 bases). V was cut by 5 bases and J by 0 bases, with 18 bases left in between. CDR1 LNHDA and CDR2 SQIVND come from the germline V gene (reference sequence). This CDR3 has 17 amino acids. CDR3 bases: TGTGCCAGTAGTTCCCTACAGGGCTCCCATAGCACAGATACGCAGTATTTT. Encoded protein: CASSSLQGSHSTDTQYF. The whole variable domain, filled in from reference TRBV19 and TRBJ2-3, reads DGGITQSPKYLFRKEGQNVTLSCEQNLNHDAMYWYRQDPGQGLRLIYYSQIVNDFQKGDIAEGYSVSREKKESFPLTVTSAQKNPTAFYLCASSSLQGSHSTDTQYFGPGTRLTVL.

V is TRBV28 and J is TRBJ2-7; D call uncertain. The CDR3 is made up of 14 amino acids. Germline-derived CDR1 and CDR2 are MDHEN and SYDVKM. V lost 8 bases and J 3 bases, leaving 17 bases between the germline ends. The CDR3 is CASHGRFGNYEQYF. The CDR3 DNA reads TGTGCCAGCCACGGCAGGTTTGGAAACTACGAGCAGTACTTC.

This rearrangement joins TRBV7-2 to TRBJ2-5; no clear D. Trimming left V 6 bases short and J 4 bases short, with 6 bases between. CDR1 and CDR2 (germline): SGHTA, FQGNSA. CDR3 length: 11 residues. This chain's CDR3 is CASRASETQYF. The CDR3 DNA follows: TGTGCCAGCAGGGCCTCAGAGACCCAGTACTTC.

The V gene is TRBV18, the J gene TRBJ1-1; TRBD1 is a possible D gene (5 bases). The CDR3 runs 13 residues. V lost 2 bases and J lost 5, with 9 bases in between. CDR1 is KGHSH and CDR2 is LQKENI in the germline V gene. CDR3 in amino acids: CASSPGGSTEAFF. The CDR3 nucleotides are TGTGCCAGCTCACCAGGGGGTTCAACTGAAGCTTTCTTT. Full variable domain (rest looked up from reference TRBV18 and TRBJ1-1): NAGVMQNPRHLVRRRGQEARLRCSPMKGHSHVYWYRQLPEEGLKFMVYLQKENIIDESGMPKERFSAEFPKEGPSILRIQQVVRGDSAAYFCASSPGGSTEAFFGQGTRLTVV.

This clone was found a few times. The DNA for the CDR3 is TGCGCCAGCAGCACCGGGACGCACACAGATACGCAGTATTTT. Residues: CASSTGTHTDTQYF. The V and J genes are TRBV5-1 and TRBJ2-3, with D perhaps TRBD1 or TRBD2 (5 bases each). CDR3 length: 14 residues. The ends were cut back, 4 bases at V and 2 bases at J, with 11 bases in the middle. CDR1 and CDR2 from the germline V gene are SGHRS and YFSETQ.

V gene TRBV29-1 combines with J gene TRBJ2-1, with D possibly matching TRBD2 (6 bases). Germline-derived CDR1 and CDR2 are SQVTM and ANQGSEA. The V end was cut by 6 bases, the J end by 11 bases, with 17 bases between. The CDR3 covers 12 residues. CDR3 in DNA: TGCAGCGTGGGGCTAGCGAGTAAACAGCAGTTCTTC. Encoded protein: CSVGLASKQQFF.

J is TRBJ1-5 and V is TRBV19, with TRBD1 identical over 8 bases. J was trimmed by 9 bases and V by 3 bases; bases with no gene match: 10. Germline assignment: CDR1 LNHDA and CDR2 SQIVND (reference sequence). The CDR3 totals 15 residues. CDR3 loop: CASSIPGTGVVPQHF. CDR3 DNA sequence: TGTGCCAGTAGTATCCCCGGGACAGGTGTCGTGCCCCAGCATTTT.

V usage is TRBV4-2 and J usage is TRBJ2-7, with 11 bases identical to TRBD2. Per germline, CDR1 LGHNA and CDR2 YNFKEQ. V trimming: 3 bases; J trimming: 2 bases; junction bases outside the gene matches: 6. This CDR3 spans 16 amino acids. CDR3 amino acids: CASSQAGTSGAYEQYF. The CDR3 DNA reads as TGTGCCAGCAGCCAGGCCGGGACTAGCGGCGCCTACGAGCAGTACTTC.

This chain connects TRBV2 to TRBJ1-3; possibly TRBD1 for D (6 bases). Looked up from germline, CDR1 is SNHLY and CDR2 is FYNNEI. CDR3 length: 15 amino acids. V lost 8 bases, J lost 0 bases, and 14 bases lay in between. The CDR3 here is CASRGQPSSGNTIYF. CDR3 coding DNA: TGTGCCAGCCGAGGACAGCCGAGCTCTGGAAACACCATATATTTT.

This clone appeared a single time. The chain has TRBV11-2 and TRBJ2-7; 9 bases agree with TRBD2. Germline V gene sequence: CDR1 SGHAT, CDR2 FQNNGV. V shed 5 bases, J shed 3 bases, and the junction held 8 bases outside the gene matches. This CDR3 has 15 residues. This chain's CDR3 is CASSPSLAGYYEQYF. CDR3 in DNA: TGTGCCAGCAGCCCCAGTCTAGCGGGGTACTACGAGCAGTACTTC.

Here the CDR3 DNA reads TGTGCCTGGAGTGGGGGACAGGGTAATTCACCCCTCCACTTT. Amino acids: CAWSGGQGNSPLHF. The J gene is TRBJ1-6, the V gene TRBV30; 9 nucleotides agree with TRBD1. Germline CDR1 GTSNPN, CDR2 SVGIG (reference sequence). The J segment lost 6 bases and the V segment lost 1 base, leaving 1 base of the junction unmatched. The CDR3 length is 14 residues.

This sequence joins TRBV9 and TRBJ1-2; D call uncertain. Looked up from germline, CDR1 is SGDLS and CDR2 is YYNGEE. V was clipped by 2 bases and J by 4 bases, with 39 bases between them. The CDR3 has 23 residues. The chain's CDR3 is CASSVISVVGLVGLNDGSYGYTF. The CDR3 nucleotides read TGTGCCAGCAGCGTTATCTCGGTTGTAGGGTTGGTAGGACTCAACGACGGTTCCTATGGCTACACCTTC.

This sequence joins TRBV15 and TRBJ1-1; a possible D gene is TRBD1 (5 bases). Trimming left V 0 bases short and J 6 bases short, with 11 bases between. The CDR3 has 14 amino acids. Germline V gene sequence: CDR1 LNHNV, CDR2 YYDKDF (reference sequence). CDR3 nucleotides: TGTGCCACCAGCAGAGATTCGGGGCACTCTGAAGCTTTCTTT. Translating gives CATSRDSGHSEAFF.

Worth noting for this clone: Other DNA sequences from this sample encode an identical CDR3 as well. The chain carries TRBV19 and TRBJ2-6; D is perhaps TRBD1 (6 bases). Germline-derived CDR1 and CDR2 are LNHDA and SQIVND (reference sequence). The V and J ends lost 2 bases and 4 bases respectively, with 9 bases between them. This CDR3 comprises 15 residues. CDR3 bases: TGTGCCAGTAGTATAACAGGGACAGGGGCCAACGTCCTGACTTTC. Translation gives CASSITGTGANVLTF.

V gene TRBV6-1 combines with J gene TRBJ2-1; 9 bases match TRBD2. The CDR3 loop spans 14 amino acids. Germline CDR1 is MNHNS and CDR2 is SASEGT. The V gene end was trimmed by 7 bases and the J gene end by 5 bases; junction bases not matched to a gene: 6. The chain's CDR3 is CASKEGLANNEQFF. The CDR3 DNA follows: TGTGCCAGCAAAGAGGGACTAGCTAACAATGAGCAGTTCTTC.

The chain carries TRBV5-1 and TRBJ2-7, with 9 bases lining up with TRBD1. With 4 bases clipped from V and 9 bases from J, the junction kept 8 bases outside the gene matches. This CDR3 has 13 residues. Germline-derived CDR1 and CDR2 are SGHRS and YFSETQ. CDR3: CASSTGQGSGQYF. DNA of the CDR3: TGCGCCAGCAGCACCGGACAGGGGTCTGGGCAGTACTTC. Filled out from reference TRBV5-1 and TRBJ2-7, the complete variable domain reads KAGVTQTPRYLIKTRGQQVTLSCSPISGHRSVSWYQQTPGQGLQFLFEYFSETQRNKGNFPGRFSGRQFSNSRSEMNVSTLELGDSALYLCASSTGQGSGQYFGPGTRLTVT.

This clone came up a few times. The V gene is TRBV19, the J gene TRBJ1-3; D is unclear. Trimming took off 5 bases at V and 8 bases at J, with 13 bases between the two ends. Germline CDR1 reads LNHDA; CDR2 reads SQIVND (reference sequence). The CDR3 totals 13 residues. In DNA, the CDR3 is TGTGCCAGTAGTGACACCGGTCAGGACACCATATATTTT. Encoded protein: CASSDTGQDTIYF.

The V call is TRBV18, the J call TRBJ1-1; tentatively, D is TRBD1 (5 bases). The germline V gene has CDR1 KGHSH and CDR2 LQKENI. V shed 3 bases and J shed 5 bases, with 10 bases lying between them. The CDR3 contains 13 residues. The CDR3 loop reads CASSPNGGTEAFF. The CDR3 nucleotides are TGTGCCAGCTCACCTAACGGGGGGACTGAAGCTTTCTTT.